This TCR beta chain originates from a study of blood T cell repertoires in COVID-19. Study in general: From T cells, B-cell-depleted T cells, or PBMCs came the material, which was cDNA or gDNA.

CDR1 and CDR2 from the germline V gene are MGHRA and YSYEKL. V dropped 4 bases and J dropped 6; count of bases not matched to a gene: 2. The CDR3 loop spans 13 amino acids. The table came from immunoSEQ multiplex PCR; TCRdb's copy has only in-frame clones and leaves some out. The sample has tens of thousands of clones; 88% are singletons. The chain couples TRBV4-1 to TRBJ2-2; TRBD1 matches at 7 bases. This TCR was recovered from a human donor in a cohort sampled during active COVID-19. The sequenced material came from peripheral blood. The CDR3 coding sequence is TGCGCCAGCAGCCCTACAGGGGCCGGGGAGCTGTTTTTT. Translation: CASSPTGAGELFF.